The entry below describes one T cell receptor beta chain. This clone was seen just once. Its cognate antigen has yet to be identified. Within one base of it there is no much larger clone, and no base qualities were kept. The germline V gene specifies SQVTM as CDR1 and ANQGSEA as CDR2. V has 6 bases trimmed and J has 4 bases trimmed; junction bases matching no gene number 12. The CDR3 spans 15 residues, from the cysteine through the phenylalanine. Only the CDR3 region is kept as DNA, spanning 45 bases read in frame from base 1. Library preparation used the immunoSEQ multiplex PCR assay. The multiplex PCR relied on a mix of 60 forward primers for TCR Vbeta segments and 13 reverse primers for TCR Jbeta segments. A multiplex PCR assay on genomic DNA amplified the CDR3 region of rearranged TCR beta genes. On the Illumina HiSeq System, the amplified TCR beta libraries were sequenced as 87-base-pair reads. Concerning the study's data processing: A later analysis tallied approximately 87 million unique TCR beta chains across the 666 repertoires, and around 12 million of those chains were shared by two or more donors. To remove PCR and sequencing errors, raw reads were error-corrected and collapsed into unique sequences using a nearest-neighbor algorithm that merged closely related sequences. CDR3 sequences were aligned to IMGT reference sequences to assign V, D and J gene segments. For a sequence to be retained, a match of at least six nucleotides was required to both a V gene segment and a J gene segment. A rearrangement was called productive if the CDR3 had no stop codons and remained in frame with V and J, and every other rearrangement was called non-productive. CDR3 was defined according to IMGT convention as the region running from the second conserved V-encoded cysteine to the conserved J-encoded phenylalanine. The earlier analysis of about 640 of the donors excluded any sequence lacking an unambiguous match to a single V gene segment. In an earlier analysis of a few hundred of the donors, V segments were called functional above 56.7% productive rearrangements and were called segregating when the between-donor standard deviation exceeded 5%. A statistical classification framework was built to diagnose cytomegalovirus status from the catalog of TCR beta chain sequences. In a later analysis, TCR nucleotide sequences were compared against IMGT/GENE-DB human TR gene sequences so that V and J genes could be assigned. A later analysis assigned CDR3 sequences and most-parsimonious VDJ recombination scenarios with the TCRdist pipeline. A later analysis defined each TCR beta chain by its CDR3 amino acid sequence plus V-gene family, and excluded reads lacking a unique V-gene family. In a later analysis, 450 to 600 highly shared, low-generation-probability nucleotide sequences were removed to address suspected cross-contamination and a sequencing artifact. A later analysis calculated a clonal expansion index for each public chain from normalized within-repertoire ranks of inferred template counts. In a later analysis, generation probabilities were computed using a VDJ recombination model fitted to out-of-frame rearrangements, and the results were checked against IGoR. A later analysis scored TCR-TCR, TCR-HLA and TCR-CMV co-occurrence with hypergeometric tests, applying a repertoire-size bias correction to TCR pairs. To estimate false discovery rates, a later analysis permuted the HLA or CMV assignments 20 times. In a later analysis, co-occurring TCRs were grouped using DBSCAN, and TCRdist sequence similarity was added for clustering within HLA-allele-positive subsets. Repertoires with fewer than 30,000 or more than 120,000 public chains were left out of co-occurrence clustering, as were roughly five repertoires with anomalous nucleotide sharing. TCRdb limited this immuneACCESS table to in-frame rearrangements with V and J called. A share of clones is missing; checked studies link under half to unresolved V genes, and the rest is unexplained. Clone size and the V and J calls come from that table; the DNA yielded D and trimming. The table for this sample lists about 150,000 clones; about 72% of them were counted only once. The ten largest clones capture less than 2.5% of the sample.

This specimen comes from a study of cytomegalovirus exposure and HLA in healthy donors (TCRdb year 2017). Background for the entire study: According to an earlier analysis of several hundred of the donors, about 179 million T cells yielded some 110 million unique TCR beta sequences and roughly 280 Gb of sequence data. A separate validation cohort of roughly 130 different subjects was used in addition to the roughly 620-subject first cohort. Among the roughly 430 genotyped donors, approximately 82% belonged to the genetic ancestry cluster associated with self-reported Caucasian donors. A handful of DR-DQ haplotypes were handled as single units for association and clustering because linkage in the cohort was strong. To predict cytomegalovirus infection status, the study combined high-throughput TCR immunosequencing, statistical association of individual TCRs with disease status, and machine learning. All discovery cohort repertoires had been generated using a single sequencing platform. A later genetic analysis used genome-wide SNP genotypes for 398 of the 666 donors, treating that subset as a discovery cohort. About 330 gigabases of sequencing data and roughly 81 million unique TCR sequences made up an early release that covered about 640 HLA-typed donors. HLA typing included class I and class II loci at four-digit resolution. The aim of the study was to test whether cataloging public T cell receptors could identify signatures of past pathogen exposure. In the later analysis, no new phenotypic data were used to find candidate immune exposures; instead, reliance was placed on TCR beta sequences and their occurrence across donors. The number of donors typed differed by locus, with 629-630 for A, B, C, DRB1 and DQB1, approximately 500 for DQA1, 600 to 610 for DPA1, and some 470 for DPB1. In a later analysis, previously published TCR beta repertoires from 550 to 750 donors were re-analyzed and high-resolution HLA genotyping was added so that TCR occurrence patterns could be studied. Using immunosequencing, the study profiled T cell repertoires from fewer than 850 subjects and related those repertoires to cytomegalovirus serostatus. To decide whether each TCR beta V gene segment behaved as functional or pseudogenic, an earlier analysis of approximately 620 of the donors relied on high-throughput TCR beta sequencing. Donor age, sex, ethnicity and CMV serostatus were collected together with the repertoire data. On average, roughly 240,000 unique TCR beta nucleotide sequences were sequenced per donor among a few hundred genotyped donors of the cohort, with roughly 18% of those sequences being non-productive.

Summary of the overall study and its limitations: When HLA alleles, especially DR and DQ, strongly co-occurred, attributing TCR associations to individual alleles was difficult. The 87-base-pair reads could not distinguish some IMGT-functional V segments, including TRBV6-2 and TRBV6-3, so those segments were excluded. An earlier analysis of approximately 500 of the donors showed that most TCR beta V segments appeared in productive rearrangements either about 87% or about 30% of the time, which broadly matched IMGT annotations. Because counts were too low, more than 15 rarely observed V segments, including chromosome 9 orphons, were excluded from the earlier analysis of some 540 of the donors. In a later genetic analysis, fewer N-insertions in productive TCRs were reported among donors in an Asian-associated ancestry cluster than the approximately 670-donor mean. The authors suggested that the approach could potentially be extended to other disease states and immunological phenotypes. Compared with equally common non-associated chains, HLA-associated TCR beta chains in a later analysis were more clonally expanded and had lower generation probabilities. The classifier was reported to diagnose cytomegalovirus status with high specificity and sensitivity in both the original and validation cohorts. The study listed 150 to 200 TCR beta chains as associated with cytomegalovirus. Because HLA typing was missing for some donors at each locus, association tests included only the typed subset. While some public TCRs were present in many individuals, most TCR sequences turned up only very rarely across donors. In a later analysis, most CMV-associated TCR beta chains were found to appear HLA-restricted, with HLA associations seemingly driven largely by CMV exposure. For the cohort, immune exposure information was limited to CMV serostatus. In this cohort, only TCR beta chains were sequenced, and detectable features were limited by the absence of alpha or paired-chain data. A further reported finding was that TCR beta sequences accurately predicted the HLA-A and HLA-B alleles for most subjects in the first cohort. A cluster of highly shared sequence variants was judged likely to represent a technical artifact of the sequencing pipeline. Presence/absence analyses assumed roughly uniform sequencing depth across donors, an assumption that may not hold. A later analysis found that TCR association rates varied across HLA loci, with DRB1 alleles showing the most associated TCRs and HLA-C alleles the fewest. In vitro tests confirmed that three of the cytomegalovirus-associated TCR beta chains recognize cytomegalovirus antigens. A later analysis associated some 17,000 TCR beta sequences with specific HLA alleles at a false discovery rate of 0.05. In a later analysis, several top co-occurrence clusters were reported to appear linked to parvovirus B19, influenza, CMV and Epstein-Barr virus. Linkage disequilibrium might explain the correlated functional status among segregating V segments, but an unknown experimental factor could not be ruled out. V-gene and J-gene trimming of TCR beta chains was associated with a missense DCLRE1C variant in a later genetic analysis, and the association was replicated in an independent cohort.

The cohort was made up of 666 healthy bone marrow donors. Cohort members were all nominally healthy when sampled, although unrecorded immune exposures were likely present. The donor was CMV seronegative and belonged to the group of more than 300 seronegative cohort members. A peripheral blood sample was provided by each donor, and peripheral blood mononuclear cells were used for TCR beta sequencing. The Qiagen DNeasy Blood Extraction Kit was used to extract genomic DNA from the blood cell samples. The specimen sequenced was PBMCs. The sequence is built from TRBV29-1 and TRBJ2-1; TRBD2 agrees with 7 junctional bases. The sequence came from a man between 40 and 49 years old in good health and CMV-seronegative. For the CDR3, the sequence is CSVYGLERGYNEQFF. The DNA sequence follows: TGCAGCGTCTACGGTTTGGAGCGGGGTTACAATGAGCAGTTCTTC.